This T cell receptor beta chain was recovered during a study of human T cells and chemical hapten exposure listed by TCRdb under 2021. In the study overall: Libraries were pooled for sequencing, and per-sample TCR yields varied mainly because of small differences in library volumes within the pool. The study tracked peripheral blood TCR repertoire changes in vivo during primary and secondary sensitization to the hapten diphenylcyclopropenone (DPC) in alopecia patients. Both TCR alpha and TCR beta chains were sequenced from each blood RNA sample. What the research found in general, with its limitations: After repeated subsampling, the strength of the expansion versus patch-test correlation and the threshold at which it became significant changed. DPC sensitization did not change how many TCRs were above 1 in 1000 frequency, and no evidence was found of alterations in global repertoire structure.

In light of the paper, this sample's time point label describes: healthy volunteer bleed at 6 weeks. Total RNA was extracted from unfractionated whole blood collected in Tempus Blood RNA tubes. About five healthy volunteers served as TCR sequencing controls and were bled at day 0, 2 weeks and 6 weeks. This clonotype was picked up a small number of times. No antigen is known for it. The input lacks base qualities; no much larger clone sits a single base away. V is pared back by 1 base and J by 1 base, with 8 bases lying between the germline termini. From cysteine to phenylalanine, the CDR3 is 16 amino acids long. Only CDR3 DNA remains: 48 bases, in frame from the first base. Reading the germline V gene gives CDR1 MGHRA and CDR2 YSYEKL. The library came from RACE. TCRdb lists the instrument as NextSeq 500. During library preparation, unique molecular identifiers were attached to individual cDNA molecules so that TCRs could be counted in a quantitative, reproducible way. From the authors' description of their analysis: A median of around 100,000 TCRs per sample was observed, with a range of roughly 23,224 to 700,000. V, J and CDR3 annotation of the TCR reads was carried out using the Decombinator software suite. For PS versus PT1 abundance plots, all samples were subsampled to the same number of TCRs (28,000). Expanded TCRs were defined as absent before sensitization and observed at least eight times at the 2-week time point. TCRdb trimmed public reads at Q25 via fastp, called clones via MiXCR and kept in-frame beta chains. Duplicate CDR3 protein sequences are folded into a single record with the most common DNA and genes. V and J calls and clone size were set by TCRdb, not the authors. This sample comprises about 79,000 distinct CDR3 sequences, about 8.6% of them detected only once. Roughly 1.5% of the sample is in the top ten clones.

The chain was built from TRBV4-1 and TRBJ1-6, with the D gene not confidently named. Sequencing used whole blood. This sequence originates from a male donor in good health. Some clones in this sample may be carry-over from other donors' samples. For the CDR3, the sequence is CASSQVEGSYNSPLHF. In nucleotides, the sequence is TGCGCCAGCAGCCAAGTTGAGGGTTCCTATAATTCACCCCTCCACTTT.